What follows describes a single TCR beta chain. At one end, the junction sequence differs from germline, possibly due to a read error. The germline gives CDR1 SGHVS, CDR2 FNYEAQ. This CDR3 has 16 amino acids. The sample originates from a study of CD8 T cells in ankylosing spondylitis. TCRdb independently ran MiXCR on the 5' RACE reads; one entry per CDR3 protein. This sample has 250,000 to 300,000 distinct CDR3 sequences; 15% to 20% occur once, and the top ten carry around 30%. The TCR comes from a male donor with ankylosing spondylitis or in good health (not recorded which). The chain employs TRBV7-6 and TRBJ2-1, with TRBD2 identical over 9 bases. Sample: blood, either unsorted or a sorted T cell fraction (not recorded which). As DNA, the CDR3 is TGTGCTAGCAGCTTAAGTAGCGGGAGCGCCTACAATGAGCAGTTCTTC. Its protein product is CASSLSSGSAYNEQFF.